Each of the 19 T cell receptor beta chains below was sequenced from the same sample in a study of blood T cells in healthy people across ages. Together with a sample-barcoded 5' primer, a J-beta primer mix was included in a second PCR lasting about 6 to 11 cycles. TCRdb passed the 5' RACE reads through MiXCR, listing each CDR3 protein once. The table has 1,100,000 or so distinct CDR3 sequences, roughly 45% seen once. Sequencing used blood. Receptors originate from a woman aged 60-70 years in good health.

V usage is TRBV5-1 and J usage is TRBJ2-7, with D maybe TRBD1 (6 bases). V lost 4 bases, J lost 6 bases, and 20 bases lay in between. From germline, CDR1 is SGHRS and CDR2 YFSETQ. CDR3 size: 15 residues. The DNA of the CDR3 is TGCGCCAGCAGCCCGACTCCGACAGGTGCGGGCGAGCAGTACTTC. Protein: CASSPTPTGAGEQYF.

This clonotype was counted a few times. The chain employs TRBV29-1 and TRBJ2-5; the D gene is possibly TRBD1 (6 bases). Germline CDR1 SQVTM, CDR2 ANQGSEA. This CDR3 region has 14 residues. V shed 6 bases and J shed 4 bases, with 18 bases lying between them. Here the CDR3 reads CSVLLQGRGETQYF. For the CDR3, the DNA is TGCAGCGTCCTTCTACAGGGTAGGGGAGAGACCCAGTACTTC.

The rearrangement uses TRBV10-3 and TRBJ1-1; tentative D call: TRBD1 (6 bases). The germline CDR1 and CDR2 sequences are ENHRY and SYGVKD. The CDR3 consists of 14 residues. V shed 5 bases and J shed 6 bases, with 16 bases lying between them. CDR3 region: CAISPSDRSSEAFF. The CDR3 DNA reads as TGTGCCATCAGTCCTTCGGACAGAAGCTCTGAAGCTTTCTTT.

The chain employs TRBV12-3 or TRBV12-4 and TRBJ1-4; D call uncertain. The CDR3 spans 14 residues. The germline V and J ends were trimmed by 3 bases and 3 bases, with 8 bases remaining between them. The DNA for the CDR3 is TGTGCCAGCAGTTTTGCGCAGGCTAATGAAAAACTGTTTTTT. Protein product: CASSFAQANEKLFF.

This sequence joins TRBV7-9 and TRBJ2-7; 8 positions match TRBD1. The germline V gene encodes CDR1 SEHNR and CDR2 FQNEAQ (reference sequence). The CDR3 length is 16 residues. After removal of 2 bases from V and 2 bases from J, the junction contained 8 bases not matched to a gene. The chain's CDR3 is CASSLRQTGDAYEQYF. The CDR3 region has the DNA TGTGCCAGCAGCTTACGCCAGACAGGGGACGCCTACGAGCAGTACTTC.

This clonotype was recorded a few times. The chain couples TRBV5-1 to TRBJ1-5, with D maybe TRBD1 (6 bases). Germline V lookup: CDR1 SGHRS, CDR2 YFSETQ. Trimming removed 2 bases from V and 5 bases from J, with 11 bases in between. CDR3 length: 14 amino acids. CDR3 sequence reads: CASSLKGGDQPQHF. The CDR3 coding sequence is TGCGCCAGCAGCTTAAAAGGGGGGGATCAGCCCCAGCATTTT.

The gene calls are TRBV6-5 and TRBJ1-5, with D hard to call. CDR1 is MNHEY and CDR2 is SVGAGI in the germline V gene. V gave up 6 bases and J gave up 4 bases, with 16 bases separating them. This CDR3 has 15 amino acids. CDR3: CASRTSGPGNQPQHF. The DNA for the CDR3 is TGTGCCAGCAGAACGTCCGGACCGGGGAATCAGCCCCAGCATTTT.

This clonotype was seen more than once but under ten times. The V gene is TRBV4-2, the J gene TRBJ2-3; tentative D call: TRBD2 (5 bases). V was shortened by 5 bases and J by 2 bases, with 14 bases between the two germline ends. This CDR3 contains 15 residues. Per germline, CDR1 LGHNA and CDR2 YNFKEQ. In DNA, the CDR3 is TGTGCCAGCAGCGGTAATATAGCGTCCACAGATACGCAGTATTTT. Translating it yields CASSGNIASTDTQYF.

Regarding this clonotype: Relative to the germline gene, one junction end is altered; a read error may explain this. This chain joins TRBV11-2 and TRBJ2-1; 11 bases align to TRBD2. Germline V gene lookup returns CDR1 SGHAT and CDR2 FQNNGV. The CDR3 length is 15 residues. CDR3: CASSLRLAGGNGQFF. The CDR3 DNA is TGTGCCAGCAGCTTACGGCTAGCGGGAGGAAATGGGCAGTTCTTC.

The gene calls are TRBV11-1 and TRBJ2-3; 8 nucleotides agree with TRBD2. Germline-derived CDR1 and CDR2 are SGHAT and FQDESV (reference sequence). The CDR3 loop spans 15 amino acids. V trimming: 4 bases; J trimming: 2 bases; junction bases outside the gene matches: 5. CDR3 in amino acids: CASSSGTSLTDTQYF. CDR3 DNA sequence: TGTGCCAGCAGCTCGGGGACTAGTCTCACAGATACGCAGTATTTT.

This clonotype has just a few counts. The chain has TRBV4-2 and TRBJ2-5; perhaps TRBD1 as D (5 bases). The CDR3 sequence is 15 residues long. The V gene lost 4 bases and the J gene lost 0 bases, with 12 bases spanning the gap. The germline CDR1 and CDR2 sequences are LGHNA and YNFKEQ. The CDR3 reads CASSPQPGHQETQYF. For the CDR3, the DNA is TGTGCCAGCAGCCCCCAACCAGGGCACCAAGAGACCCAGTACTTC.

The chain is built from TRBV20-1 and TRBJ2-1; TRBD2 matches 13 bases. Germline loops: CDR1 DFQATT, CDR2 SNEGSKA (reference sequence). The J segment lost 6 bases and the V segment lost 2 bases, leaving 16 bases of the junction unmatched. This CDR3 region has 19 residues. The CDR3 DNA reads as TGCAGTGCTAGAAGGCTTGGGGCAACTAGCGGGAGGGCCATCAATGAGCAGTTCTTC. This translates into CSARRLGATSGRAINEQFF.

This clonotype came up a few times. The V call is TRBV29-1, the J call TRBJ1-1, with TRBD1 as a possible D gene (6 bases). The V and J ends lost 7 bases and 4 bases respectively, with 13 bases between them. Germline CDR1 reads SQVTM; CDR2 reads ANQGSEA. The CDR3 is 12 residues long. In DNA form, the CDR3 reads TGCAGCGCCCATACAGGGTTCACTGAAGCTTTCTTT. It codes for CSAHTGFTEAFF.

A few counts support this clonotype. V and J are TRBV2 and TRBJ1-6; D uncertain. The germline V gene has CDR1 SNHLY and CDR2 FYNNEI. CDR3 length: 18 residues. V was shortened by 7 bases and J by 0 bases, with 19 bases between the two germline ends. The CDR3 DNA reads as TGTGCCAGCACCGGGGTCCTTGGAGTAAGCTCCTATAATTCACCCCTCCACTTT. Its protein product is CASTGVLGVSSYNSPLHF.

The chain uses TRBV29-1 and TRBJ2-7; possible D gene TRBD2, 6 bases. V was shortened by 7 bases and J by 3 bases, with 13 bases between the two germline ends. This CDR3 comprises 12 residues. Germline CDR1 is SQVTM and CDR2 is ANQGSEA. Here the CDR3 reads CSGIGTDYEQYF. The DNA for the CDR3 is TGCAGCGGAATCGGGACTGACTACGAGCAGTACTTC.

The rearrangement joins TRBV7-8 to TRBJ1-5, with D uncertain. Trimming took off 1 base at V and 7 bases at J, with 11 bases between the two ends. Per the germline V gene, CDR1 is SGHVS and CDR2 is FQNEAQ. The CDR3 loop spans 14 amino acids. CDR3 in amino acids: CASSLVGLYQPQHF. CDR3 in DNA: TGTGCCAGCAGCTTAGTTGGGTTATACCAGCCCCAGCATTTT.

This clonotype was counted only a few times. This chain connects TRBV29-1 to TRBJ2-1; TRBD2 aligns across 16 bases. With 3 bases clipped from V and 4 bases from J, the junction kept 6 bases outside the gene matches. The germline CDR1 and CDR2 sequences are SQVTM and ANQGSEA. This CDR3 spans 17 amino acids. The CDR3 is CSVDGTSGRASYNEQFF. Here the CDR3 DNA reads TGCAGCGTTGACGGGACTAGCGGGAGGGCCTCGTACAATGAGCAGTTCTTC.

The genes are TRBV10-3 and TRBJ2-7; a weak D match, TRBD2 (6 bases). Between the trimmed V and J ends, which lost 7 bases and 3 bases, there was a span of 13 bases. Germline CDR1 and CDR2: ENHRY and SYGVKD. This CDR3 is built from 13 residues. The CDR3 spells CAIKRTGVYEQYF. The CDR3 nucleotides are TGTGCCATCAAACGGACGGGAGTCTACGAGCAGTACTTC.

For this clonotype: This could be a read error, since a much larger clone is one nucleotide away. The chain recombines TRBV7-9 with TRBJ2-1; no clear D. Germline lookup yields CDR1 SEHNR and CDR2 FQNEAQ (reference sequence). The CDR3 length is 14 residues. V shed 3 bases and J shed 13 bases, with 19 bases lying between them. DNA of the CDR3: TGTGCCAGCAGCTTCCTCGGAGTGGCAGAGACCCAGTTCTTC. Residues: CASSFLGVAETQFF.